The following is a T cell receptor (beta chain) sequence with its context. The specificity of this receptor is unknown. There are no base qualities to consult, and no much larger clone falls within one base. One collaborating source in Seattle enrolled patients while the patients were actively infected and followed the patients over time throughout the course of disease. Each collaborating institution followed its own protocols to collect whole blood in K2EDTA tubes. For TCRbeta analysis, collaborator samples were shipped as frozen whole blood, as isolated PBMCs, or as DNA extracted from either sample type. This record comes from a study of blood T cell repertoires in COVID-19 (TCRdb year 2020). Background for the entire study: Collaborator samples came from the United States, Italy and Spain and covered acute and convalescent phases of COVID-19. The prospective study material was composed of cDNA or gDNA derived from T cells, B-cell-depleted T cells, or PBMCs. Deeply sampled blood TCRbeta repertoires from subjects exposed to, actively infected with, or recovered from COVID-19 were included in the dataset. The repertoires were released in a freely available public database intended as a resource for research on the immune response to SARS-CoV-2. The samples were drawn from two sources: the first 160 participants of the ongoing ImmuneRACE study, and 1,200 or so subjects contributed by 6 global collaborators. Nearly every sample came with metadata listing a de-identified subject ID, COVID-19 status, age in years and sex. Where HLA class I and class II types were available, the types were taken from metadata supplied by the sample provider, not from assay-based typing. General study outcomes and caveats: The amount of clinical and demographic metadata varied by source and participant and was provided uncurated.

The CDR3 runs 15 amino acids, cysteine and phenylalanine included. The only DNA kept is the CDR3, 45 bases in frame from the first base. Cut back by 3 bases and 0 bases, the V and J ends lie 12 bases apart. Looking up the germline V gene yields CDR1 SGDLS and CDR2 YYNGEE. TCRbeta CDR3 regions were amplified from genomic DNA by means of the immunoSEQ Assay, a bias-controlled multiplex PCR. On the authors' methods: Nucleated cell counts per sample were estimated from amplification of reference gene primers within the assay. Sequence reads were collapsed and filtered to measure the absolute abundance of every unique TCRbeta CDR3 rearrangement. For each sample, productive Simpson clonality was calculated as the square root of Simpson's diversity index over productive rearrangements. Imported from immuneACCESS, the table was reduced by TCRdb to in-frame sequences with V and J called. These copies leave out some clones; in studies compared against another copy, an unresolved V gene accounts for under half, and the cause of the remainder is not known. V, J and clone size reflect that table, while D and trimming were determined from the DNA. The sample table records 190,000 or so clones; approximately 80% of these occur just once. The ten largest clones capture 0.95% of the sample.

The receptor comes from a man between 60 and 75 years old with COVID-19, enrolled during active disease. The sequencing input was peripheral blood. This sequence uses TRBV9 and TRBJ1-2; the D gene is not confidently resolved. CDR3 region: CASSGSGEANYGYTF. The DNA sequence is TGTGCCAGCAGCGGGAGCGGTGAAGCTAACTATGGCTACACCTTC.